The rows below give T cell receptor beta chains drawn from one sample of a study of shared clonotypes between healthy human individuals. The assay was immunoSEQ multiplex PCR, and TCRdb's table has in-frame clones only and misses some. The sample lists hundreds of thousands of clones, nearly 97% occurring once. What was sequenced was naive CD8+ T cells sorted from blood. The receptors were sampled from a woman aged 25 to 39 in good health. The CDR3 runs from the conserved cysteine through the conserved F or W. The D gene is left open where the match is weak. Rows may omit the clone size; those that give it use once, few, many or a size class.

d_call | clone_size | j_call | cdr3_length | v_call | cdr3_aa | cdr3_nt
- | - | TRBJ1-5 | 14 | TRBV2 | CASSDEGGDQPQHF | TGTGCCAGCAGTGACGAGGGGGGAGATCAGCCCCAGCATTTT
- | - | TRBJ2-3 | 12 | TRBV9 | CASSPTGDTQYF | TGTGCCAGCAGCCCGACAGGAGACACGCAGTATTTT
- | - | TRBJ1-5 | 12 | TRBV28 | CATTRGAQPQHF | TGTGCCACTACCCGAGGGGCTCAGCCCCAGCATTTT
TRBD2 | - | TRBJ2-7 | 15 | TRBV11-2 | CASSHRGLGGAEQYF | TGTGCCAGCAGCCACCGGGGACTAGGTGGCGCCGAGCAGTACTTC
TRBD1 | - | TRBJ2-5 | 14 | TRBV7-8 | CASSTQGNKETQYF | TGTGCCAGCAGCACACAGGGGAACAAGGAGACCCAGTACTTC
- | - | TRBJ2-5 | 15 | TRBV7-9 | CASSGPLAGGETQYF | TGTGCCAGCAGCGGTCCACTAGCAGGGGGGGAGACCCAGTACTTC
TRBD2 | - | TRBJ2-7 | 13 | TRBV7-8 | CASSVGRADEQYF | TGTGCCAGCAGTGTCGGGAGGGCGGACGAGCAGTACTTC
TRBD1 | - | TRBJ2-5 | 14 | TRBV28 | CASSLLGTEETQYF | TGTGCCAGCAGCCTATTAGGGACAGAGGAGACCCAGTACTTC
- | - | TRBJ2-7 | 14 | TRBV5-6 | CASSLWGNSYEQYF | TGTGCCAGCAGCTTGTGGGGGAACTCCTACGAGCAGTACTTC
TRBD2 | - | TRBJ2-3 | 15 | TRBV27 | CASSSGTSGRGTQYF | TGTGCCAGCAGTTCCGGGACTAGCGGGAGAGGTACGCAGTATTTT
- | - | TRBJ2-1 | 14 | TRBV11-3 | CASSPRGPYNEQFF | TGTGCCAGCAGCCCGCGGGGGCCCTACAATGAGCAGTTCTTC
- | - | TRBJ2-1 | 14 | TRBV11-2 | CASSLGGGYNEQFF | TGTGCCAGCAGCTTAGGTGGAGGTTACAATGAGCAGTTCTTC
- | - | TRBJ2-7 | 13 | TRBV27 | CASSPGTVLEQYF | TGTGCCAGCAGTCCCGGGACCGTCTTGGAGCAGTACTTC
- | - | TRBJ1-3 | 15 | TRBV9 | CASSADYGSGNTIYF | TGTGCCAGCAGCGCAGATTACGGGAGCGGAAACACCATATATTTT
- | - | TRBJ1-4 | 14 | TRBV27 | CASGFRQGGEKLFF | TGTGCCAGCGGCTTCCGCCAGGGAGGAGAAAAACTGTTTTTT
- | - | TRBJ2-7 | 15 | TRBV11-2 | CASSLDDGAGYEQYF | TGTGCCAGCAGCTTAGATGATGGGGCGGGATACGAGCAGTACTTC
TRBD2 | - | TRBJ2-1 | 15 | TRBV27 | CASSPGLADRNEQFF | TGTGCCAGCAGTCCGGGACTAGCGGACCGCAATGAGCAGTTCTTC
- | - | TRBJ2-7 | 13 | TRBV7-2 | CASSLIGSHEQYF | TGTGCCAGCAGCTTAATCGGCAGTCACGAGCAGTACTTC
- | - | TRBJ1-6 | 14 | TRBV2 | CASSVLMGRSPLHF | TGTGCCAGCAGTGTTCTTATGGGGCGCTCACCCCTCCACTTT
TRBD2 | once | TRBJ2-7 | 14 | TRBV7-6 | CASSLSGTSYEQYF | TGTGCCAGCAGTCTAAGCGGGACCTCCTACGAGCAGTACTTC
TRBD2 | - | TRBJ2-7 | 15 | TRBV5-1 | CASSSGTSGSHEQYF | TGCGCCAGCAGCTCCGGGACTAGCGGGAGCCACGAGCAGTACTTC
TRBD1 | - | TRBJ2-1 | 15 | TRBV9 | CASSPQGAAYNEQFF | TGTGCCAGCAGCCCTCAGGGGGCAGCCTACAATGAGCAGTTCTTC
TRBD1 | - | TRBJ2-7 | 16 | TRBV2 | CASSIGTGDFFHEQYF | TGTGCCAGCAGCATCGGGACAGGGGATTTTTTCCACGAGCAGTACTTC
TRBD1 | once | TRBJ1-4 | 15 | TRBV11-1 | CASSPTGGEYEKLFF | TGTGCCAGCAGCCCGACAGGGGGCGAGTACGAAAAACTGTTTTTT
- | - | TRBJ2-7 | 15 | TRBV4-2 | CASSQDSGWGYEQYF | TGTGCCAGCAGCCAAGATTCAGGGTGGGGATACGAGCAGTACTTC
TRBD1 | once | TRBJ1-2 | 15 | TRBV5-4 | CASSSDDRVYYGYTF | TGTGCCAGCAGCTCGGATGACAGGGTTTACTATGGCTACACCTTC
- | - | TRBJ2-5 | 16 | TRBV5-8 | CASSLDREGLGETQYF | TGTGCCAGCAGCCTGGACAGGGAGGGTTTAGGGGAGACCCAGTACTTC
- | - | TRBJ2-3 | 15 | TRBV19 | CASSTRGSLADTQYF | TGTGCCAGTAGTACTCGGGGCAGTTTGGCAGATACGCAGTATTTT
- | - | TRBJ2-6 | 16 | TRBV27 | CASSPRLLSGANVLTF | TGTGCCAGCAGTCCCCGCCTGCTTTCTGGGGCCAACGTCCTGACTTTC
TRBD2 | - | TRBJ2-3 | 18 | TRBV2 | CASSEEVPGTRNTDTQYF | TGTGCCAGCAGTGAAGAGGTTCCGGGGACTAGGAACACAGATACGCAGTATTTT
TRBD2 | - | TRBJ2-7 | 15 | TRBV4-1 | CASSQGETSAYEQYF | TGCGCCAGCAGCCAGGGGGAGACTAGCGCGTACGAGCAGTACTTC
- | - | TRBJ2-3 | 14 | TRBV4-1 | CASSQEGAFVTQYF | TGCGCCAGCAGCCAAGAAGGGGCTTTCGTTACGCAGTATTTT
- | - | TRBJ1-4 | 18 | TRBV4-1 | CASSQDLPYRATNEKLFF | TGCGCCAGCAGCCAAGATCTCCCTTATCGGGCAACTAATGAAAAACTGTTTTTT
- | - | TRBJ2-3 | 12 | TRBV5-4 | CASSLSDMEGLF | TGTGCCAGCAGCTTGAGTGACATGGAGGGGCTTTTT
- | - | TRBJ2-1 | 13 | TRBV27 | CASSPELGREQFF | TGTGCCAGCAGTCCTGAATTGGGACGTGAGCAGTTCTTC
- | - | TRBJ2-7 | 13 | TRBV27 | CASSPRGPGEQYF | TGTGCCAGCAGTCCGAGAGGACCTGGCGAGCAGTACTTC